This T cell receptor beta chain appears in the sequencing data of a study of shared clonotypes between healthy human individuals. Profiled with immunoSEQ multiplex PCR; TCRdb holds only in-frame clones, not every one. The sample lists just over 2,000,000 clones, about 95% seen once, with 0.13% in the top ten. Notes on the study in general: Only blood samples were collected, and tissue repertoires likely differ. Non-shared clonotypes displayed generation probabilities falling below those of clonotypes present in all four donors.

Donors, without exception, were Caucasian adults residing in Nashville, Tennessee. CD4+ cells underwent separation, giving CD45RA+ naive and CD45RA-negative memory subsets. Comment on this clone: Antigen specificity is unknown.

This receptor was obtained from a man aged 18 to 30 in good health. Sequencing was carried out using naive CD4+ T cells sorted from blood. As for subset: CD45RA+ positively selected.

The CDR3 protein is CAWSGVGTRYNEQFF. In nucleotides, the CDR3 is TGTGCCTGGAGTGGAGTAGGGACAAGATACAATGAGCAGTTCTTC. The J gene is TRBJ2-1, the V gene TRBV30; tentatively, D is TRBD1 (6 bases). V dropped 1 base and J dropped 4 bases, with 14 bases sitting between them. The CDR3 is made up of 15 amino acids. The germline V gene has CDR1 GTSNPN and CDR2 SVGIG (reference sequence).